This record looks at one T cell receptor (beta chain) sequence and its context. No antigen is known for it. The sample originates from a study of cytomegalovirus exposure and HLA in healthy donors. Findings and caveats of the study: Most TCR sequences were rare, but some public TCRs occurred in many donors. Cytomegalovirus-associated TCR beta chains were listed, numbering over 150.

Using immunoSEQ multiplex PCR, the repertoire was profiled, and TCRdb retains in-frame clones only, with some absent. The data show about 110,000 clones, about 85% seen once. The clonotype was recovered from a woman younger than 30 in good health and CMV-seronegative. The material sequenced was PBMCs.

As DNA, the CDR3 is TGTGCCAGCAGTGTCCCGGGACAGCATAATGAAAAACTGTTTTTT. Encoded protein: CASSVPGQHNEKLFF. V and J are TRBV25-1 and TRBJ1-4; TRBD1 matches 7 bases. The V segment lost 4 bases and the J segment 4 bases; nucleotides outside the gene matches: 6. This CDR3 has 15 residues. Germline V gene data show CDR1 as MGHDK and CDR2 as SYGVNS.